This T cell receptor (beta chain) was identified in a study of T cell responses to AZD1222 COVID-19 vaccine. Clones were read by immunoSEQ multiplex PCR, and TCRdb kept only the in-frame ones, dropping some. The table includes some 130,000 clones, 85% to 95% detected once. Study-wide findings and caveats: Every sample of the repertoires postdated the peak T cell response. A mostly white British donor set with more females was recruited, and clonal diversity was possibly underestimated.

The CDR3 has 12 residues. The V end lost 7 bases, the J end lost 1 base, and 9 bases lay between the germline ends. Germline CDR1 and CDR2: SGDLS and YYNGEE. Comment on this clone: Its antigen is not known.

The V and J genes are TRBV9 and TRBJ2-7, with D perhaps matching TRBD1 (5 bases). This sequence originates from an adult in good health. The sample in question was peripheral blood, obtained on day 0 of AZD1222 vaccination. The CDR3 loop is CASGQGSYEQYF. The CDR3 bases are TGTGCCAGCGGGCAGGGTTCCTACGAGCAGTACTTC.